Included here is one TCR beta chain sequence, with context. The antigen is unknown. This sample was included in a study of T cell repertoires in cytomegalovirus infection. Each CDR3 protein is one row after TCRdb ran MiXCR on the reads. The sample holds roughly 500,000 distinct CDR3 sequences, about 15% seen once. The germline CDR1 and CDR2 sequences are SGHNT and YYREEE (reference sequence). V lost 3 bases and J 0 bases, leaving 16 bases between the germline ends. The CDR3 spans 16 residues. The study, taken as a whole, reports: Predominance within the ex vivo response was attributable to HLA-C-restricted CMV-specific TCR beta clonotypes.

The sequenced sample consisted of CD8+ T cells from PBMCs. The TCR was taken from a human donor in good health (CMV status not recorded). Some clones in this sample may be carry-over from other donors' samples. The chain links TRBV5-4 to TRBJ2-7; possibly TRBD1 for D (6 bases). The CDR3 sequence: CASSSLLQQGSYEQYF. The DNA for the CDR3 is TGTGCCAGCAGCTCCCTTCTTCAACAGGGCTCCTACGAGCAGTACTTC.